This T cell receptor beta chain was obtained from a study of Tregs in tolerant kidney transplant recipients. Study-wide results and caveats: Validation in larger populations is needed because few patients were studied.

In the case of this clone: Its specificity is unknown.

Repertoires were generated with immunoSEQ multiplex PCR, while TCRdb's copy carries only in-frame clones and drops some. Altogether under 20,000 clones are present, around four fifths being singletons, with the ten largest covering roughly 2.5%. Thawed PBMCs were FACS-sorted into unstimulated CD4+CD25+CD127- regulatory T cells, CD4+CD25- non-regulatory cells, CD4 and CD8 cells. Germline CDR1 reads SNHLY; CDR2 reads FYNNEI. This CDR3 is 12 amino acids long. V was clipped by 7 bases and J by 4 bases, with 8 bases between them. This TCR came from a human donor in good health. V usage is TRBV2 and J usage is TRBJ1-5, with no clear D. Sequenced sample: Tregs from blood. This chain's CDR3 is CASTTENQPQHF. The CDR3 nucleotides are TGTGCCAGCACGACTGAAAATCAGCCCCAGCATTTT.